The next 13 T cell receptor beta chains were all read from a single sample in a study of tumor-infiltrating lymphocytes in primary liver carcinoma. Synthesis of TCR beta cDNA was carried out from around 500 ng total RNA with a constant-region primer. ARM-PCR was slightly modified, and three nested multiplex PCR rounds with it gave rise to the TCR beta libraries. A C-beta reverse primer and TRBV1-TRBV30 forward primers served in each of the first two PCR rounds, at 10 cycles apiece. TCRdb reanalysed the multiplex PCR reads using MiXCR and keeps one entry per CDR3 protein. The profile shows 300,000 to 400,000 distinct CDR3 sequences, approximately 64% of them singletons. The authors took blood RNA from unsorted whole blood and also extracted germline DNA. The specimen was peripheral blood. These receptor sequences come from a man in his forties or fifties with primary liver carcinoma and hepatitis B virus infection.

The CDR3 DNA follows: TGTGCCAGCAGCGGCGGACAGGGGGGCTACAATGAGCAGTTCTTC. Protein product: CASSGGQGGYNEQFF. This chain links TRBV9 with TRBJ2-1, with TRBD1 matching over 10 bases. V shed 3 bases, J shed 3 bases, and the junction held 3 bases outside the gene matches. The length of the CDR3 is 15 residues. The germline gives CDR1 SGDLS, CDR2 YYNGEE.

The chain links TRBV11-1 to TRBJ2-2; no clear D. V lost 9 bases and J 1 base, leaving 21 bases between the germline ends. The CDR3 is 17 amino acids. Germline CDR1 and CDR2: SGHAT and FQDESV (reference sequence). The CDR3 DNA is TGTGCCAGTAGCCCCCCTGGCACGGGCCTGAACACCGGGGAGCTGTTTTTT. Translation: CASSPPGTGLNTGELFF.

This clonotype was seen a handful of times. J is TRBJ1-1 and V is TRBV6-1; TRBD1 aligns across 9 bases. Germline assignment: CDR1 MNHNS and CDR2 SASEGT. The CDR3 runs 16 residues. J was trimmed by 4 bases and V by 3 bases; bases with no gene match: 9. The CDR3 bases are TGTGCCAGCAGTGACCTCCGAGACAGGGGGGGCACTGAAGCTTTCTTT. Its translation is CASSDLRDRGGTEAFF.

The rearrangement links TRBV11-2 to TRBJ2-3, with TRBD2 identical over 7 bases. Germline trimming cut 8 bases from V and 5 bases from J; bases unmatched to any gene: 7. The germline V gene encodes CDR1 SGHAT and CDR2 FQNNGV. This CDR3 comprises 13 residues. The CDR3 region has the DNA TGTGCCAGCTCTAGCGGAGGCAAAGATACGCAGTATTTT. Protein: CASSSGGKDTQYF.

About this clonotype itself: This may be a read error: a much more frequent sequence differs by one nucleotide. The rearrangement joins TRBV5-4 to TRBJ2-2; D ambiguous. This CDR3 region has 14 residues. With 0 bases removed from V and 3 bases from J, the gap between germline ends came to 6 bases. Germline V gene sequence: CDR1 SGHNT, CDR2 YYREEE (reference sequence). CDR3 sequence: CASSLDLDTGELFF. The CDR3 nucleotides read TGTGCCAGCAGCTTGGATCTGGACACCGGGGAGCTGTTTTTT.

This clonotype was detected ten times or more. This chain connects TRBV11-2 to TRBJ1-5; 12 positions agree with TRBD1. Trimming cost V 5 bases and J 1 base; bases outside gene matches: 12. The germline gives CDR1 SGHAT, CDR2 FQNNGV. The length of the CDR3 is 19 residues. The DNA for the CDR3 is TGTGCCAGCAGCCCGGGACAGGGGGCTCTCGGGATGAGCAATCAGCCCCAGCATTTT. Encoded protein: CASSPGQGALGMSNQPQHF. Combining the CDR3 with reference TRBV11-2 and TRBJ1-5 gives the whole variable domain EAGVAQSPRYKIIEKRQSVAFWCNPISGHATLYWYQQILGQGPKLLIQFQNNGVVDDSQLPKDRFSAERLKGVDSTLKIQPAKLEDSAVYLCASSPGQGALGMSNQPQHFGDGTRLSIL.

Worth noting for this clonotype: This may be a read error, as it is one base from a much larger clone. V gene TRBV12-3 or TRBV12-4 combines with J gene TRBJ1-5; D unresolved. The CDR3 runs 11 residues. CDR3 protein: CVSSLSQPQHF. The CDR3 DNA follows: TGTGTCAGCAGTTTAAGTCAGCCCCAGCATTTT.

Of note for this clonotype: This may stem from a read error, because a much larger clone lies one nucleotide away. Since no conserved phenylalanine or tryptophan closes the CDR3, a read error is the likely cause. The chain carries TRBV6-6 and TRBJ2-6; the match to TRBD1 covers 8 bases. V was pared by 2 bases and J by 0 bases, with 9 bases of the junction left unmatched. There are 19 residues in the CDR3. Germline V lookup: CDR1 MNHNY, CDR2 SVGAGI (reference sequence). CDR3 in DNA: TGTGCCAGCAGTTACCTCGGGACAGGCCATTCCTCTGGGGCCAACGTCCTGACTTCC. Its protein product is CASSYLGTGHSSGANVLTS.

With regard to this clonotype: The junction departs from the called germline gene at one end, perhaps through a read error. The V gene is TRBV11-2, the J gene TRBJ2-5; D not resolved. This CDR3 has 12 residues. Germline V CDR1 and CDR2: SGHAT, FQNNGV. Here the CDR3 reads CASSFSEENQYF. The CDR3 DNA reads TGTGCCAGCAGCTTTTCGGAAGAGAACCAGTACTTT.

This clonotype has at least ten counts. This chain links TRBV5-5 with TRBJ2-7, with 10 bases lining up with TRBD2. This CDR3 is 15 amino acids long. V trimming: 5 bases; J trimming: 1 base; junction bases outside the gene matches: 6. Germline loops: CDR1 SGHKS, CDR2 YYEKEE (reference sequence). This chain's CDR3 is CASREREGHSYEQYF. Written as DNA, the CDR3 is TGTGCCAGCAGGGAGCGGGAGGGCCATTCCTACGAGCAGTACTTC.

Remarks on this clonotype: A read error may be the cause here, since a much bigger clone is one base away. The genes are TRBV5-4 and TRBJ1-1; perhaps TRBD1 as D (5 bases). The CDR3 is 15 residues long. With 2 bases removed from V and 4 bases from J, the gap between germline ends came to 15 bases. Looked up from germline, CDR1 is SGHNT and CDR2 is YYREEE (reference sequence). Here the CDR3 DNA reads TGTGCCAGCAGCTTAGGGACGACGGCCATCACTGAAGCTTTCTTT. Its protein is CASSLGTTAITEAFF.

On this clonotype itself: The junction shows a germline mismatch at one end, possibly a read error. The chain recombines TRBV11-2 with TRBJ2-1; D remains unclear. This CDR3 has 10 amino acids. Germline values: CDR1 SGHAT, CDR2 FQNNGV. CDR3 in amino acids: CVTSYSEQFF. CDR3 DNA: TGTGTCACTTCATACAGTGAGCAGTTCTTC.

Turning to this clonotype: Compared with germline, one end of the junction differs, possibly owing to a read error. The chain carries TRBV6-5 and TRBJ2-1, with D unresolved. Germline assignment: CDR1 MNHEY and CDR2 SVGAGI. The CDR3 consists of 14 residues. CDR3 residues: CASSRGATYNEQLF. The CDR3 DNA is TGTGCCAGCAGCCGCGGAGCCACCTACAATGAACAGCTCTTC.